Each of the 20 T cell receptor beta chains below was sequenced from the same sample in a study of blood T cell repertoires in COVID-19 (TCRdb year 2020). Receptors were amplified or captured by the immunoSEQ multiplex PCR assay. TCRdb mirrors the immuneACCESS table, restricted to in-frame sequences. Some clones are absent from its copies; in checked studies, under half trace to an unresolved V gene, and the reason for the others is unknown. Recorded for this sample are about 170,000 clones; approximately 83% of them occurred a single time. 11% of the sample goes to the ten largest clones. Sequenced material: peripheral blood. The receptor set was obtained from a man in his 70s with active or convalescent COVID-19.

The chain employs TRBV10-3 and TRBJ1-5; D might be TRBD1 (5 bases). Looked up from germline, CDR1 is ENHRY and CDR2 is SYGVKD. This CDR3 is 17 amino acids long. Deletions cut 3 bases from V and 5 bases from J, with 20 bases between. CDR3 nucleotide sequence: TGTGCCATCAGTGACGGGAGGGGTTCAGGGTTGGATCAGCCCCAGCATTTT. The encoded protein is CAISDGRGSGLDQPQHF.

This chain connects TRBV7-2 to TRBJ1-5; no definite D call. From germline, CDR1 is SGHTA and CDR2 FQGNSA. The V and J ends lost 5 bases and 3 bases respectively, with 14 bases between them. The length of the CDR3 is 15 residues. The CDR3 region is CASSAIAIDNQPQHF. CDR3 DNA: TGTGCCAGCAGCGCCATTGCCATAGACAATCAGCCCCAGCATTTT.

The chain combines TRBV7-9 with TRBJ2-7, with 7 bases fitting TRBD1. Germline CDR1 and CDR2: SEHNR and FQNEAQ (reference sequence). V dropped 4 bases and J dropped 0; count of bases not matched to a gene: 6. This CDR3 is built from 15 residues. Here the CDR3 reads CASSSRQGHSYEQYF. CDR3 DNA sequence: TGTGCCAGCAGCTCCAGACAGGGTCACTCCTACGAGCAGTACTTC.

This sequence joins TRBV7-9 and TRBJ1-1; 9 bases align to TRBD1. Germline loops: CDR1 SEHNR, CDR2 FQNEAQ (reference sequence). Losses at the gene ends were 2 bases for V and 11 bases for J; bases not matched to a gene: 15. There are 16 residues in the CDR3. CDR3 amino acids: CASSLSFKQGAGAAFF. The CDR3 bases are TGTGCCAGCAGCTTATCATTTAAACAGGGGGCCGGAGCCGCTTTCTTT.

The gene calls are TRBV9 and TRBJ1-3; TRBD1 is a possible D gene (6 bases). The CDR3 covers 14 residues. Trimming left V 4 bases short and J 0 bases short, with 8 bases between. Per germline, CDR1 SGDLS and CDR2 YYNGEE. In DNA form, the CDR3 reads TGTGCCAGCAGCCAGGGGACCTCTGGAAACACCATATATTTT. This translates into CASSQGTSGNTIYF.

The rearrangement links TRBV24-1 to TRBJ1-2; unclear D gene. The CDR3 sequence is 14 residues long. With 4 bases removed from V and 4 bases from J, the gap between germline ends came to 12 bases. CDR1 and CDR2 from the germline V gene are KGHDR and SFDVKD. CDR3 bases: TGTGCCACCAGTGACCCAAGTACCAGCTATGGCTACACCTTC. This codes for CATSDPSTSYGYTF.

V and J are TRBV5-1 and TRBJ2-1, with TRBD2 matching over 9 bases. The junction had 2 bases not matched to a gene; V was cut back by 0 bases and J by 7 bases. From germline, CDR1 is SGHRS and CDR2 YFSETQ. The CDR3 has 14 residues. CDR3 in DNA: TGCGCCAGCAGCTTGGAACTAGCGGGTAATGAGCAGTTCTTC. It encodes CASSLELAGNEQFF.

The V gene is TRBV5-1, the J gene TRBJ2-7, with 7 bases lining up with TRBD1. V lost 0 bases to trimming and J lost 4 bases; unmatched junction nucleotides: 7. The CDR3 is 15 residues long. CDR1 is SGHRS and CDR2 is YFSETQ in the germline V gene. CDR3 nucleotides: TGCGCCAGCAGCTTGGGCCACAGGGGCGGGTACGAGCAGTACTTC. Protein product: CASSLGHRGGYEQYF.

The V call is TRBV10-3, the J call TRBJ2-7, with 12 bases that match TRBD2. In germline, CDR1 is ENHRY, CDR2 SYGVKD. This CDR3 region has 16 residues. Germline trimming cut 2 bases from V and 2 bases from J; bases unmatched to any gene: 4. DNA of the CDR3: TGTGCCATCAGTGAGGCCGGGACTAGCGGGCCCTACGAGCAGTACTTC. Amino acid sequence: CAISEAGTSGPYEQYF.

The chain recombines TRBV7-2 with TRBJ1-1; 7 bases are a match to TRBD1. In germline, CDR1 is SGHTA, CDR2 FQGNSA. The CDR3 covers 15 residues. The J segment lost 1 base and the V segment lost 0 bases, leaving 2 bases of the junction unmatched. The CDR3 DNA is TGTGCCAGCAGCTTAGCCGGGACAGCGAACACTGAAGCTTTCTTT. This encodes CASSLAGTANTEAFF.

The chain recombines TRBV18 with TRBJ2-7; TRBD1 aligns across 8 bases. There are 17 residues in the CDR3. Germline CDR1 is KGHSH and CDR2 is LQKENI. V was clipped by 2 bases and J by 2 bases; unmatched bases: 11. The CDR3 spells CASSPSPIDRGTYEQYF. In nucleotides, the CDR3 is TGTGCCAGCTCACCAAGTCCGATTGACAGGGGAACCTACGAGCAGTACTTC.

The chain employs TRBV18 and TRBJ2-5; D is perhaps TRBD1 (8 bases). The CDR3 spans 15 residues. Looked up from germline, CDR1 is KGHSH and CDR2 is LQKENI. V gave up 6 bases and J gave up 5 bases, with 19 bases separating them. CDR3 nucleotide sequence: TGTGCCAGCTCCCTTGGACAGGGAGGGAGGGAGACCCAGTACTTC. Amino acids: CASSLGQGGRETQYF.

This clone was counted between two and nine times. The chain carries TRBV4-1 and TRBJ2-1; 10 nucleotides agree with TRBD2. V was pared by 0 bases and J by 10 bases, with 12 bases of the junction left unmatched. Per the germline V gene, CDR1 is MGHRA and CDR2 is YSYEKL. The CDR3 sequence is 17 residues long. The CDR3 nucleotides read TGCGCCAGCAGCCAAGATTCGAGCGGGAGGGCCTGGGACGAGCAGTTCTTC. Its protein product is CASSQDSSGRAWDEQFF.

The V gene is TRBV18, the J gene TRBJ1-6; D ambiguous. Between the trimmed V and J ends, which lost 0 bases and 9 bases, there was a span of 9 bases. Looked up from germline, CDR1 is KGHSH and CDR2 is LQKENI. This CDR3 has 14 amino acids. CDR3 in amino acids: CASSPPHGSSPLHF. The CDR3 bases are TGTGCCAGCTCACCACCGCACGGGAGTTCACCCCTCCACTTT. The full variable domain, completed using reference TRBV18 and TRBJ1-6, is NAGVMQNPRHLVRRRGQEARLRCSPMKGHSHVYWYRQLPEEGLKFMVYLQKENIIDESGMPKERFSAEFPKEGPSILRIQQVVRGDSAAYFCASSPPHGSSPLHFGNGTRLTVT.

V and J are TRBV18 and TRBJ2-5; TRBD2 matches 13 bases. V gave up 3 bases and J gave up 4 bases; unmatched junction bases: 2. The CDR3 runs to 15 residues. Germline CDR1 is KGHSH and CDR2 is LQKENI. The CDR3 spells CASSPGLAGRETQYF. The CDR3 DNA follows: TGTGCCAGCTCACCGGGACTAGCGGGAAGAGAGACCCAGTACTTC.

The chain has TRBV7-8 and TRBJ2-1; unclear D gene. This CDR3 region has 13 residues. The germline gives CDR1 SGHVS, CDR2 FQNEAQ. The V end was cut by 5 bases, the J end by 8 bases, with 13 bases between. The CDR3 DNA reads TGTGCCAGCAGCCCCCCCCGACGGGATGAGCAGTTCTTC. Its protein is CASSPPRRDEQFF. Full variable domain (outside the CDR3, taken from reference TRBV7-8 and TRBJ2-1): GAGVSQSPRYKVAKRGQDVALRCDPISGHVSLFWYQQALGQGPEFLTYFQNEAQLDKSGLPSDRFFAERPEGSVSTLKIQRTQQEDSAVYLCASSPPRRDEQFFGPGTRLTVL.

This clone was counted a few times. The chain is built from TRBV7-2 and TRBJ1-3; D is unresolved. The CDR3 is 14 residues long. V was shortened by 1 base and J by 3 bases, with 7 bases between the two germline ends. Germline CDR1 SGHTA, CDR2 FQGNSA. In DNA form, the CDR3 reads TGTGCCAGCAGCTTAGGGGGAGGTGGAAACACCATATATTTT. It translates to CASSLGGGGNTIYF.

The chain recombines TRBV5-1 with TRBJ2-7, with 9 nucleotides matching TRBD1. CDR3 length: 15 residues. Unmatched junction bases numbered 9, after V lost 4 bases and J lost 4 bases. Germline CDR1 is SGHRS and CDR2 is YFSETQ. Here the CDR3 reads CASSLRTGEVYEQYF. DNA for the CDR3: TGCGCCAGCAGCCTGCGGACAGGGGAAGTTTACGAGCAGTACTTC.

The CDR3 DNA reads as TGTGCCAGCAGTGAACTGGGACAGGGGGCGACTGAAGCTTTCTTT. It translates to CASSELGQGATEAFF. The chain links TRBV25-1 to TRBJ1-1; 12 bases align to TRBD1. Germline assignment: CDR1 MGHDK and CDR2 SYGVNS. The CDR3 runs to 15 residues. With V trimmed by 2 bases and J by 5 bases, 3 bases remained unmatched.

The genes are TRBV7-9 and TRBJ1-1; perhaps TRBD1 as D (5 bases). The CDR3 extends over 12 amino acids. Germline CDR1 and CDR2: SEHNR and FQNEAQ (reference sequence). V lost 5 bases and J 5 bases, leaving 9 bases between the germline ends. The CDR3 DNA is TGTGCCAGCAGCCACGGGGGAACTGAAGCTTTCTTT. Its protein is CASSHGGTEAFF.